The rows below give T cell receptor beta chains drawn from one sample of a study of neurological immune-mediated disorders. TCRdb redid the calling of the 5' RACE reads with MiXCR, one entry per CDR3 protein. The sample records over 45,000 distinct CDR3 sequences, 25% being singletons. Sequences were obtained from PBMCs. The receptors here all came from a woman in her 70s in good health. The CDR3 runs from the conserved cysteine through the conserved F or W. Some rows have no size entry. The others give once, few or many, or a class for an expanded clone.

v_call: TRBV20-1
clone_size: many
cdr3_aa: CSARDPDRLVNTGELFF

v_call: TRBV7-2
clone_size: many
cdr3_aa: CASSPPLGVGVETQYF

v_call: TRBV7-9
clone_size: many
cdr3_aa: CASSRSVWEQFF

v_call: TRBV7-2
clone_size: NA
cdr3_aa: CASSFLGVSNTGELFF

v_call: TRBV5-1
clone_size: many
cdr3_aa: CASTLGGTGETQYF

v_call: TRBV5-1
clone_size: NA
cdr3_aa: CASSLDGENTDALF

v_call: TRBV6-6
clone_size: NA
cdr3_aa: CASSSYSERFF

v_call: TRBV21-1
clone_size: many
cdr3_aa: CASSNRPGTGLSNQPQHF

v_call: TRBV9
clone_size: NA
cdr3_aa: CASSDGTVGTDTQYF

v_call: TRBV5-1
clone_size: many
cdr3_aa: CASSLAGSGGSYEQYF

v_call: TRBV5-1
clone_size: NA
cdr3_aa: CASSPELAYNEQFF

v_call: TRBV5-6
clone_size: many
cdr3_aa: CASSLTSGTDTQYF

v_call: TRBV5-5
clone_size: many
cdr3_aa: CASSFGENQPKHF